This entry lists 20 T cell receptor beta chains sequenced from one sample in a study of blood T cell repertoires in COVID-19. The protocol was immunoSEQ multiplex PCR, while the TCRdb copy is restricted to in-frame clones and leaves out a portion. The sample records approximately 70,000 clones, 85% to 90% being singletons. The material sequenced was peripheral blood. These receptors were taken from a woman of 80 years or more with active COVID-19.

This clone appeared a few times. This rearrangement joins TRBV3-1 (or the pseudogene TRBV3-2) to TRBJ1-2; no firm D call. This CDR3 has 13 residues. Germline V CDR1 and CDR2: LGHDT, YNNKEL (reference sequence). Trimming removed 0 bases at V and 8 bases at J, with 10 bases between. The CDR3 spells CASSQECGEGYTF. CDR3 bases: TGTGCCAGCAGCCAAGAATGCGGTGAGGGCTACACCTTC.

The chain employs TRBV13 and TRBJ2-7, with 10 bases fitting TRBD2. The length of the CDR3 is 13 residues. Germline CDR1 PRHDT, CDR2 FYEKMQ (reference sequence). The trim removed 4 bases at V and 5 bases at J, leaving 2 bases unmatched. The CDR3 coding sequence is TGTGCCAGCAGCTCGGGACTAGCGAACGAGCAGTACTTC. It specifies CASSSGLANEQYF.

This chain connects TRBV27 to TRBJ1-4, with 7 bases identical to TRBD1. Germline V gives CDR1 MNHEY, CDR2 SMNVEV (reference sequence). The CDR3 is 13 residues long. J lost 7 bases, V lost 6 bases, and 5 bases had no gene match. In DNA form, the CDR3 reads TGTGCCAGCAGAAGGGGGCCAGGTGAAAAACTGTTTTTT. It specifies CASRRGPGEKLFF.

This chain uses TRBV7-6 with TRBJ2-3, with a tentative D call TRBD2 (6 bases). The CDR3 extends over 17 amino acids. With 0 bases removed from V and 2 bases from J, the gap between germline ends came to 15 bases. Germline CDR1 and CDR2: SGHVS and FNYEAQ. CDR3 sequence: CASSLAGAGFNTDTQYF. In nucleotides, the CDR3 is TGTGCCAGCAGCTTAGCTGGGGCGGGATTTAACACAGATACGCAGTATTTT.

The chain uses TRBV7-8 and TRBJ1-5; D possibly corresponds to TRBD1 (6 bases). V lost 6 bases, J lost 2 bases, and 17 bases lay in between. Germline values: CDR1 SGHVS, CDR2 FQNEAQ. The CDR3 is made up of 16 amino acids. The CDR3 DNA follows: TGTGCCAGCAGACGTCAGGGTGGGGGCGGCAATCAGCCCCAGCATTTT. Translating it yields CASRRQGGGGNQPQHF. Full variable domain (remainder filled in from reference TRBV7-8 and TRBJ1-5): GAGVSQSPRYKVAKRGQDVALRCDPISGHVSLFWYQQALGQGPEFLTYFQNEAQLDKSGLPSDRFFAERPEGSVSTLKIQRTQQEDSAVYLCASRRQGGGGNQPQHFGDGTRLSIL.

This clone has a single count. The gene calls are TRBV7-9 and TRBJ2-1, with D maybe TRBD2 (5 bases). The CDR3 is made up of 12 amino acids. V lost 1 base and J 10 bases, leaving 8 bases between the germline ends. Germline lookup yields CDR1 SEHNR and CDR2 FQNEAQ (reference sequence). The CDR3, as DNA: TGTGCCAGCAGCTTAGTATCGGGAGAGCAGTTCTTC. This encodes CASSLVSGEQFF.

J is TRBJ2-2 and V is TRBV3-1 (or the pseudogene TRBV3-2); 11 bases fit TRBD1. The V segment lost 6 bases and the J segment 4 bases; nucleotides outside the gene matches: 10. The CDR3 covers 17 residues. The germline gives CDR1 LGHDT, CDR2 YNNKEL (reference sequence). The CDR3 nucleotides are TGTGCCAGCAGACGCCGGGACAGGGGGAGCGGCACCGGGGAGCTGTTTTTT. Translation: CASRRRDRGSGTGELFF.

The genes are TRBV6-2 or TRBV6-3 and TRBJ2-1; 8 nucleotides agree with TRBD1. The germline V gene encodes CDR1 MNHEY and CDR2 SVGEGT. CDR3 length: 14 residues. V shed 2 bases, J shed 7 bases, and the junction held 4 bases outside the gene matches. Written as DNA, the CDR3 is TGTGCCAGCAGTTACCTGGACAGGGTTAATGAGCAGTTCTTC. Amino acid sequence: CASSYLDRVNEQFF.

The chain combines TRBV29-1 with TRBJ1-1, with D unclear. The CDR3 consists of 13 residues. Germline V CDR1 and CDR2: SQVTM, ANQGSEA. Trimming removed 6 bases at V and 1 base at J, with 12 bases between. The CDR3 spells CSVSMERNTEAFF. CDR3 sequence (DNA): TGCAGCGTCTCTATGGAGAGGAACACTGAAGCTTTCTTT.

The V and J genes are TRBV6-2 or TRBV6-3 and TRBJ2-7; TRBD1 aligns across 8 bases. This CDR3 is 18 amino acids long. J lost 1 base, V lost 2 bases, and 13 bases had no gene match. The germline V gene encodes CDR1 MNHEY and CDR2 SVGEGT. The CDR3 DNA is TGTGCCAGCAGTTACCCGACGCCAGGGACAGGTATTTCCTACGAGCAGTACTTC. It codes for CASSYPTPGTGISYEQYF.

V is TRBV5-1 and J is TRBJ2-3, with 9 bases identical to TRBD1. The CDR3 runs to 15 residues. Germline V lookup: CDR1 SGHRS, CDR2 YFSETQ. V shed 2 bases and J 2 bases; nucleotides not matched to a gene: 3. CDR3 DNA: TGCGCCAGCAGCTTACAGGGGGCCAACACAGATACGCAGTATTTT. Its translation: CASSLQGANTDTQYF.

This clone has more than one count but fewer than ten. The V and J genes are TRBV7-9 and TRBJ1-2; TRBD1 is a possible D gene (6 bases). The germline CDR1 and CDR2 sequences are SEHNR and FQNEAQ (reference sequence). Trimming stripped 3 bases from V and 9 bases from J, with 14 bases between. The CDR3 is 13 residues long. The CDR3 loop is CASSLGAGQRYTF. The CDR3 DNA is TGTGCCAGCAGCTTGGGGGCTGGTCAGCGCTACACCTTC.

This chain links TRBV28 with TRBJ2-7; 10 positions match TRBD1. Germline trimming cut 3 bases from V and 3 bases from J; bases unmatched to any gene: 5. The CDR3 runs to 15 residues. Germline V gene data show CDR1 as MDHEN and CDR2 as SYDVKM. CDR3 in DNA: TGTGCCAGCAGTTTTCCCGGGACAGGGGTCTACGAGCAGTACTTC. Translation gives CASSFPGTGVYEQYF.

This clone was found a few times. The chain links TRBV19 to TRBJ2-6; 10 bases agree with TRBD1. CDR3 length equals 18 residues. V lost 7 bases and J lost 0; bases outside the gene matches: 9. Germline V gene lookup returns CDR1 LNHDA and CDR2 SQIVND (reference sequence). CDR3 nucleotide sequence: TGTGCCAGTACCCCAAGGGGGGACAGGGGCTCTGGGGCCAACGTCCTGACTTTC. It codes for CASTPRGDRGSGANVLTF. The entire variable domain, with the rest obtained from reference TRBV19 and TRBJ2-6, is as follows: DGGITQSPKYLFRKEGQNVTLSCEQNLNHDAMYWYRQDPGQGLRLIYYSQIVNDFQKGDIAEGYSVSREKKESFPLTVTSAQKNPTAFYLCASTPRGDRGSGANVLTFGAGSRLTVL.

The J gene is TRBJ2-7, the V gene TRBV6-5; no reliable D call. Germline V gene data show CDR1 as MNHEY and CDR2 as SVGAGI. The CDR3 loop spans 12 amino acids. V was cut by 6 bases and J by 7 bases, with 13 bases left in between. The CDR3 region is CASSPQFEEQYF. CDR3 DNA sequence: TGTGCCAGCAGCCCCCAATTCGAGGAGCAGTACTTC.

Comments on this clone: Other DNA sequences in the same sample also yield this CDR3. This chain joins TRBV5-1 and TRBJ2-7; TRBD1 matches at 11 bases. V lost 2 bases and J lost 3; bases outside the gene matches: 1. The germline CDR1 and CDR2 sequences are SGHRS and YFSETQ. The CDR3 is 14 residues long. CDR3 nucleotides: TGCGCCAGCAGCTTAGGGACAGGGGGCTACGAGCAGTACTTC. Encoded protein: CASSLGTGGYEQYF.

This sequence joins TRBV5-4 and TRBJ1-4, with D possibly being TRBD1 (6 bases). Germline CDR1 is SGHNT and CDR2 is YYREEE (reference sequence). The germline V and J ends were trimmed by 4 bases and 8 bases, with 12 bases remaining between them. The CDR3 consists of 13 residues. CDR3 amino acids: CASSLSGGEKLFF. DNA of the CDR3: TGTGCCAGCAGCCTGTCGGGGGGCGAAAAACTGTTTTTT.

This sequence joins TRBV28 and TRBJ1-2; no definite D call. V dropped 6 bases and J dropped 4 bases, with 18 bases sitting between them. Germline V gene data show CDR1 as MDHEN and CDR2 as SYDVKM. The CDR3 has 15 amino acids. The CDR3 bases are TGTGCCAGCAGCGTTATAGAGAGGGTAGGCTATGGCTACACCTTC. This sequence encodes CASSVIERVGYGYTF.

CDR3 sequence: CASSPTGTGDTQYF. The CDR3 DNA follows: TGTGCCAGCTCACCTACCGGGACAGGAGATACGCAGTATTTT. The V and J genes are TRBV18 and TRBJ2-3, with TRBD1 identical over 8 bases. Germline loops: CDR1 KGHSH, CDR2 LQKENI. The CDR3 covers 14 residues. Losses at the gene ends were 3 bases for V and 5 bases for J; bases not matched to a gene: 4.

The chain is built from TRBV4-2 and TRBJ1-2; no clear D gene. CDR1 and CDR2 from the germline V gene are LGHNA and YNFKEQ. CDR3 length: 12 residues. V was clipped by 0 bases and J by 8 bases, with 7 bases between them. In nucleotides, the CDR3 is TGTGCCAGCAGCCAAGACTTCGGGGGCTACACCTTC. Its translation is CASSQDFGGYTF.